Below, 18 T cell receptor beta chains from the same sample are listed, as sequenced in a study of blood T cell repertoires in COVID-19 (dated by TCRdb to about 2020). The library came from the immunoSEQ multiplex PCR assay. Sourced from immuneACCESS, this table was stored by TCRdb with only in-frame sequences that have V and J called. A share of the clones is absent; for the studies checked, an unresolved V gene accounts for under half, and the remainder has no known explanation. The table for this sample lists about 68,000 clones; around 89% of them were counted only once. The ten largest make up 2.7% of the sample. The sequencing input was peripheral blood. These receptors originate from a man over 45 with acute or convalescent COVID-19.

The gene calls are TRBV30 and TRBJ2-1; 12 bases map to TRBD2. Germline trimming cut 5 bases from V and 8 bases from J; bases unmatched to any gene: 4. CDR3 length: 13 amino acids. CDR1 is GTSNPN and CDR2 is SVGIG in the germline V gene (reference sequence). The CDR3 is CAWATSGSYEQFF. The CDR3 DNA follows: TGTGCCTGGGCGACTAGCGGGAGCTATGAGCAGTTCTTC.

This chain links TRBV27 with TRBJ2-7; 13 bases are a match to TRBD2. V trimming: 6 bases; J trimming: 6 bases; junction bases outside the gene matches: 14. This CDR3 is built from 17 residues. The germline V gene encodes CDR1 MNHEY and CDR2 SMNVEV (reference sequence). CDR3 region: CASRKQLAGGREGEQYF. In nucleotides, the CDR3 is TGTGCCAGCAGGAAACAACTAGCGGGAGGGAGGGAAGGCGAGCAGTACTTC.

V usage is TRBV5-1 and J usage is TRBJ2-5; 8 nucleotides align to TRBD2. The V segment lost 4 bases and the J segment 2 bases; nucleotides outside the gene matches: 13. The length of the CDR3 is 17 residues. Germline-derived CDR1 and CDR2 are SGHRS and YFSETQ. The CDR3 here is CASSPPSLAGEQETQYF. As DNA, the CDR3 is TGCGCCAGCAGCCCCCCTTCCCTAGCGGGCGAGCAAGAGACCCAGTACTTC.

J is TRBJ1-2 and V is TRBV4-3; 8 bases map to TRBD1. The CDR3 extends over 13 amino acids. The V and J ends lost 4 bases and 2 bases, in that order; junction bases with no gene match: 0. Germline CDR1 and CDR2: LGHNA and YSLEER. This CDR3 reads CASSRTGNYGYTF. The DNA of the CDR3 is TGCGCCAGCAGCCGGACAGGGAACTATGGCTACACCTTC.

The chain recombines TRBV6-5 with TRBJ1-3; D is uncertain. From germline, CDR1 is MNHEY and CDR2 SVGAGI. This CDR3 is 15 amino acids long. Trimming shortened V by 0 bases and J by 2 bases, and 8 bases separated the two germline ends. In nucleotides, the CDR3 is TGTGCCAGCAGTTACTCGGGCCAACCTGGAAACACCATATATTTT. Translating it yields CASSYSGQPGNTIYF.

V gene TRBV18 combines with J gene TRBJ1-1, with TRBD1 identical over 10 bases. The germline CDR1 and CDR2 sequences are KGHSH and LQKENI. V lost 3 bases to trimming and J lost 11 bases; unmatched junction nucleotides: 9. CDR3 length equals 14 residues. CDR3 loop: CASSPLGTGDSAFF. The CDR3, as DNA: TGTGCCAGCTCACCCTTAGGGACAGGGGATTCGGCTTTCTTT. Combining the CDR3 with reference TRBV18 and TRBJ1-1 gives the whole variable domain NAGVMQNPRHLVRRRGQEARLRCSPMKGHSHVYWYRQLPEEGLKFMVYLQKENIIDESGMPKERFSAEFPKEGPSILRIQQVVRGDSAAYFCASSPLGTGDSAFFGQGTRLTVV.

CDR3 region: CASSSGSTSDTQYF. The CDR3 DNA is TGCGCCAGCAGTAGCGGGAGCACGTCAGATACGCAGTATTTT. The chain has TRBV10-1 and TRBJ2-3; 8 bases are a match to TRBD2. Trimming took 5 bases from V and 4 from J; bases not matched to a gene: 5. CDR3 size: 14 residues. In germline, CDR1 is WNHNN, CDR2 SYGVQD (reference sequence).

Notes on this clone: The same CDR3 arises from other DNA sequences in this sample as well. The genes are TRBV6-5 and TRBJ2-5; TRBD1 agrees at 8 bases. V was pared by 6 bases and J by 2 bases, with 8 bases of the junction left unmatched. The CDR3 spans 15 residues. Germline CDR1 and CDR2: MNHEY and SVGAGI. The CDR3 DNA reads as TGTGCCAGCAGCAGGACAGGGACCTTACAAGAGACCCAGTACTTC. Its translation: CASSRTGTLQETQYF.

This clone was seen a single time. The chain is built from TRBV7-6 and TRBJ2-3, with D uncertain. This CDR3 is built from 16 residues. V lost 2 bases, J lost 0 bases, and 12 bases lay in between. Germline lookup yields CDR1 SGHVS and CDR2 FNYEAQ. The chain's CDR3 is CASSLYPQKSTDTQYF. Here the CDR3 DNA reads TGTGCCAGCAGCTTATATCCCCAGAAAAGCACAGATACGCAGTATTTT.

V is TRBV10-1 and J is TRBJ2-5; D is uncertain. CDR1 and CDR2 (germline): WNHNN, SYGVQD (reference sequence). The length of the CDR3 is 13 residues. V was clipped by 0 bases and J by 5 bases, with 7 bases between them. CDR3 nucleotides: TGCGCCAGCAGTGAGTCGGCCGGGGAGACCCAGTACTTC. This gives the protein CASSESAGETQYF.

V gene TRBV28 combines with J gene TRBJ1-2, with unresolved D. Trimming left V 2 bases short and J 4 bases short, with 11 bases between. CDR1 is MDHEN and CDR2 is SYDVKM in the germline V gene. This CDR3 is 14 amino acids long. The CDR3 here is CASSLEAEGYGYTF. CDR3 DNA: TGTGCCAGCAGTTTAGAGGCCGAAGGCTATGGCTACACCTTC.

The chain links TRBV7-2 to TRBJ2-7; 12 positions agree with TRBD2. Trimming took 5 bases from V and 2 from J; bases not matched to a gene: 10. This CDR3 spans 17 amino acids. Germline V gene lookup returns CDR1 SGHTA and CDR2 FQGNSA. The CDR3 loop reads CASSQRVLAGGPYEQYF. In nucleotides, the CDR3 is TGTGCCAGCAGCCAGAGGGTACTAGCGGGAGGACCCTACGAGCAGTACTTC. Supplemented by reference TRBV7-2 and TRBJ2-7, the full variable domain reads GAGVSQSPSNKVTEKGKDVELRCDPISGHTALYWYRQSLGQGLEFLIYFQGNSAPDKSGLPSDRFSAERTGGSVSTLTIQRTQQEDSAVYLCASSQRVLAGGPYEQYFGPGTRLTVT.

This chain links TRBV5-8 with TRBJ2-1; D is possibly TRBD2 (6 bases). CDR1 and CDR2 (germline): SGHTS, YDEGEE. The length of the CDR3 is 17 residues. Trimming cost V 3 bases and J 0 bases, with 16 bases left between them. The CDR3 nucleotides are TGTGCCAGCAGCTGGCCCAGGGACTCTAGCTCCTACAATGAGCAGTTCTTC. It yields the protein CASSWPRDSSSYNEQFF.

The chain links TRBV20-1 to TRBJ1-5, with unresolved D. The CDR3 sequence is 13 residues long. Germline V gene lookup returns CDR1 DFQATT and CDR2 SNEGSKA (reference sequence). Trimming pared 3 bases from V and 2 bases from J, leaving 8 bases between. CDR3 DNA: TGCAGTGCTAGTCCCCGGGGCAATCAGCCCCAGCATTTT. Its protein product is CSASPRGNQPQHF.

This clone has only one observation. The chain employs TRBV18 and TRBJ2-2, with 9 nucleotides matching TRBD1. J was trimmed by 1 base and V by 4 bases; bases with no gene match: 1. The germline V gene encodes CDR1 KGHSH and CDR2 LQKENI. The CDR3 loop spans 15 amino acids. The CDR3 region is CASSLGQGNTGELFF. The CDR3 nucleotides read TGTGCCAGCTCACTGGGACAGGGGAACACCGGGGAGCTGTTTTTT.

The chain couples TRBV19 to TRBJ1-6; D is unclear. The germline V gene has CDR1 LNHDA and CDR2 SQIVND (reference sequence). CDR3 length equals 14 residues. Deletions cut 7 bases from V and 0 bases from J, with 7 bases between. The CDR3 nucleotides read TGTGCCAGTACGTTTAGCTCCTATAATTCACCCCTCCACTTT. Amino acid sequence: CASTFSSYNSPLHF.

Here the CDR3 DNA reads TGTGCCAGCAGACACAGGATATATGGCTACACCTTC. This encodes CASRHRIYGYTF. The chain has TRBV6-5 and TRBJ1-2; D possibly corresponds to TRBD1 (5 bases). From germline, CDR1 is MNHEY and CDR2 SVGAGI. The V end lost 6 bases, the J end lost 5 bases, and 10 bases lay between the germline ends. This CDR3 has 12 residues.

The genes are TRBV14 and TRBJ1-2; no clear D. Germline V CDR1 and CDR2: SGHDN, FVKESK. V was pared by 0 bases and J by 2 bases, with 10 bases between. The CDR3 is 15 amino acids. The CDR3: CASSQDRTTNYGYTF. The CDR3, as DNA: TGTGCCAGCAGCCAAGACAGAACTACCAACTATGGCTACACCTTC.